This T cell receptor (beta chain) was sequenced during a study of graft-versus-host responses after intestinal transplantation. Germline CDR1 MNHEY, CDR2 SMNVEV (reference sequence). The trim removed 3 bases at V and 5 bases at J, leaving 10 bases unmatched. The CDR3 spans 15 residues. Only in-frame clones appear in the TCRdb table, and some are missing; sequencing was by immunoSEQ multiplex PCR. This table has under 25,000 clones, about four fifths appearing once. This clone was counted a single time. The target antigen is unknown. The sequence derives from a human donor who was the organ donor for an intestinal transplant. The J gene is TRBJ2-7, the V gene TRBV27; TRBD2 aligns across 7 bases. The starting material was unstimulated CD8+ T cells sorted from spleen or lymph node cells, obtained before transplant. The CDR3 nucleotides are TGTGCCAGCAGTTTCGCCCAGCGGGGATGGAACGAGCAGTACTTC. Translating gives CASSFAQRGWNEQYF.